This is a list of T cell receptor beta chains from one sample in a study of T-cell memory formation after mild COVID-19. Each CDR3 protein gets one entry after TCRdb re-called the 5' RACE reads with MiXCR. Among some 62,000 distinct CDR3 sequences listed, about a tenth were seen once. Sequenced input: PBMCs or a T cell subset sorted from them (not recorded which). The receptors shown here come from a man aged 18 to 35 who had mild COVID-19 (a few samples of this study predate the infection). Cell type and time point are not known. CDR3s include the opening cysteine and the closing phenylalanine or tryptophan. Each record gives: D gene, J gene, V gene, CDR3 protein. A D gene is named only where the DNA matches it firmly.

TRBD1 TRBJ1-2 TRBV7-2 CASIPPTGAGGYTF
TRBD1 TRBJ2-2 TRBV7-9 CASSSATGTENTGELFF
- TRBJ2-1 TRBV5-1 CASSLVAGLSYNEQFF
- TRBJ2-6 TRBV29-1 CSVAVLSSGANVLTF
TRBD1 TRBJ2-2 TRBV7-3 CASSTGAPGELFF
- TRBJ2-3 TRBV5-4 CASSFMPDTQYF
- TRBJ2-3 TRBV5-1 CASSRVVDKSTDTQYF
- TRBJ2-5 TRBV7-2 CASSPRWGYQETQYF
- TRBJ2-3 TRBV6-2/TRBV6-3 CASGTSLLADRTDTQYF
- TRBJ1-2 TRBV28 CASSGHSINYGYTF
- TRBJ2-5 TRBV6-1 CASSDRHRGHETQYF
- TRBJ2-3 TRBV7-2 CASRAMGVLDTQYF
- TRBJ2-2 TRBV7-2 CATTERWSPGTGELFF
TRBD1 TRBJ2-7 TRBV7-2 CASSLGGQVTYEQYF
TRBD1 TRBJ1-1 TRBV6-2/TRBV6-3 CASSELTGVNTEAFF
TRBD2 TRBJ2-3 TRBV9 CASSRGGMGDTQYF
- TRBJ1-2 TRBV20-1 CSATVDGGLGANGYTF
- TRBJ2-7 TRBV4-1 CASSHPGESSYEQYF
- TRBJ2-7 TRBV4-2 CASSHRTEPYEQYF
- TRBJ2-5 TRBV18 CASSLPGPKETQYF
- TRBJ1-5 TRBV6-2/TRBV6-3 CASSYSTGSSNQPQHF
- TRBJ1-2 TRBV7-9 CASRQEGIYGYTF